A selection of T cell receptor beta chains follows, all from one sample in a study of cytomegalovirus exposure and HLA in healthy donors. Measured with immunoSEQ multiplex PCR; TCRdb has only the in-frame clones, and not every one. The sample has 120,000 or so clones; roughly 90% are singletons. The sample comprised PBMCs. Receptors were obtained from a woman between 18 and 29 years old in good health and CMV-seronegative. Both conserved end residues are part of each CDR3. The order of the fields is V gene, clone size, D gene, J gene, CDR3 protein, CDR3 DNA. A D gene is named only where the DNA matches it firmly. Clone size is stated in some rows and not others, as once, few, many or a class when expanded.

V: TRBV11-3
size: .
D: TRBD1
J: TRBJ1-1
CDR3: CASSTGTENTEAFF
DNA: TGTGCCAGCAGCACAGGGACAGAGAACACTGAAGCTTTCTTT

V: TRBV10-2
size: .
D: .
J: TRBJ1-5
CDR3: CASSERGQPQHF
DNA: TGCGCCAGCAGTGAAAGAGGTCAGCCCCAGCATTTT

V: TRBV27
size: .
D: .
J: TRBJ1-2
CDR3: CASREDRGNYGYTF
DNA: TGTGCCAGCAGAGAGGACAGAGGCAACTATGGCTACACCTTC

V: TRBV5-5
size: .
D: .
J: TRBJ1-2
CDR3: CASSTGYVAGYTF
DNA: TGTGCCAGCAGCACAGGGTATGTAGCGGGCTACACCTTC

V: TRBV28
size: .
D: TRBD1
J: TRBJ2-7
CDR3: CASSLIGTGPYEQYF
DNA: TGTGCCAGCAGTTTAATCGGGACAGGACCCTACGAGCAGTACTTC

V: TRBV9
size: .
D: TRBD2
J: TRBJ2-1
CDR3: CASSVEGLGEQFF
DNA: TGTGCCAGCAGCGTAGAGGGACTAGGAGAGCAGTTCTTC

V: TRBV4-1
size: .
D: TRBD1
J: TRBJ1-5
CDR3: CASSQGQGRNQPQHF
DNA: TGCGCCAGCAGCCAAGGACAGGGTCGGAATCAGCCCCAGCATTTT

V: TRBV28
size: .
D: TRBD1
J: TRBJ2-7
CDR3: CASSPAILDPGRGQVAYEQYF
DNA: TGTGCCAGCAGCCCTGCCATTCTCGACCCGGGCAGGGGGCAGGTGGCCTACGAGCAGTACTTC

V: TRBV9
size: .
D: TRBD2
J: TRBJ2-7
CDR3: CASSVAGGTYEQYF
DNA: TGTGCCAGCAGCGTAGCGGGGGGTACGTACGAGCAGTACTTC

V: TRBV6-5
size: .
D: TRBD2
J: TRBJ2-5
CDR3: CASSFPGLGETQYF
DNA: TGTGCCAGCAGTTTCCCGGGACTAGGAGAGACCCAGTACTTC

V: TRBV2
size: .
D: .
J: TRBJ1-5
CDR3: CASSGGQHSNQPQHF
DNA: TGTGCCAGCAGTGGGGGACAACATAGCAATCAGCCCCAGCATTTT

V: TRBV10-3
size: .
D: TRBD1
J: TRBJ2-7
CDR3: CAISGTGPPEQYF
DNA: TGTGCCATCAGTGGGACAGGGCCCCCCGAGCAGTACTTC

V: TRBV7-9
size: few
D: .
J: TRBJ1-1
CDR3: CASSLVYEAFF
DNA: TGTGCCAGCAGCTTAGTCTATGAAGCTTTCTTT

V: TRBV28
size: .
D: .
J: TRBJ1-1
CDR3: CASSGRGWNTEAFF
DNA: TGTGCCAGCAGTGGGCGGGGATGGAACACTGAAGCTTTCTTT

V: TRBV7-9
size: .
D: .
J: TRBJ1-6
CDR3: CASSSPGYHADSPLHF
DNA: TGTGCCAGCAGCTCCCCGGGGTATCACGCGGATTCACCCCTCCACTTT

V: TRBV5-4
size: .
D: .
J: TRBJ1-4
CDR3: CASSLGGGSNEKLFF
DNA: TGTGCCAGCAGCTTGGGGGGGGGTTCTAATGAAAAACTGTTTTTT

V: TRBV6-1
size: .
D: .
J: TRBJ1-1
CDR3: CASSERGGNTEAFF
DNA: TGTGCCAGCAGTGAACGAGGTGGGAACACTGAAGCTTTCTTT

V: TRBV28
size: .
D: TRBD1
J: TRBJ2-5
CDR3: CASSSGDRRAETQYF
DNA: TGTGCCAGCAGTTCCGGGGACAGAAGGGCGGAGACCCAGTACTTC

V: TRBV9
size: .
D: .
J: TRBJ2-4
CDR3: CASSAGPRAKNIQYF
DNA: TGTGCCAGCAGCGCAGGGCCGCGGGCCAAAAACATTCAGTACTTC

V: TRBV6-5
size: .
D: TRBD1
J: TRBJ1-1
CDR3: CASSYSTGGLNTEAFF
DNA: TGTGCCAGCAGTTACTCGACAGGGGGGTTGAACACTGAAGCTTTCTTT

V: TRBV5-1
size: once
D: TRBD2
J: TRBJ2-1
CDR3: CASSLRSSGGPYNEQFF
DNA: TGCGCCAGCAGCTTGAGGTCTAGCGGGGGGCCCTACAATGAGCAGTTCTTC

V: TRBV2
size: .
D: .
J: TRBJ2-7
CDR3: CASSDQIQGSYEQYF
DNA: TGTGCCAGCAGTGACCAAATACAGGGCTCCTACGAGCAGTACTTC

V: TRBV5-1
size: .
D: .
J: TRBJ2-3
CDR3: CASSLAILGADTQYF
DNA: TGCGCCAGCAGCTTGGCCATCCTAGGCGCAGATACGCAGTATTTT

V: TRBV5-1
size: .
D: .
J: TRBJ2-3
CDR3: CASSLAMRGSTDTQYF
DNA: TGCGCCAGCAGCTTGGCCATGCGGGGATCCACAGATACGCAGTATTTT

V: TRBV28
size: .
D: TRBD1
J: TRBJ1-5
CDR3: CASSFIRFIRDRDSNQPQHF
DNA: TGTGCCAGCAGTTTTATAAGGTTTATAAGGGACAGAGATAGCAATCAGCCCCAGCATTTT

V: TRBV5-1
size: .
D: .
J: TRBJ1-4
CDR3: CASSFQAPNEKLFF
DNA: TGCGCCAGCAGCTTTCAGGCGCCCAATGAAAAACTGTTTTTT

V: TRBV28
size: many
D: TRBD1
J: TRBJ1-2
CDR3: CASSLTGFYGYTF
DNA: TGTGCCAGCAGCCTGACAGGGTTCTATGGCTACACCTTC

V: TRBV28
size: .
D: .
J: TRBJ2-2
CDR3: CASSLHSLGTGELFF
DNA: TGTGCCAGCAGTTTGCATAGCCTGGGCACCGGGGAGCTGTTTTTT

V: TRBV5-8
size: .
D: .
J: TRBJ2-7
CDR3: CASSLSGYRVYEQYF
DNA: TGTGCCAGCAGCCTTAGTGGGTACAGGGTCTACGAGCAGTACTTC

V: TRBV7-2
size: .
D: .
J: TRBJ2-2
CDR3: CASSLDWLAKGGELFF
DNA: TGTGCCAGCAGCTTAGATTGGCTAGCGAAGGGCGGGGAGCTGTTTTTT

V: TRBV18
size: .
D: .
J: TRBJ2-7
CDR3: CASSLLRTETYEQYF
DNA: TGTGCCAGCTCACTCCTTAGGACAGAAACCTACGAGCAGTACTTC

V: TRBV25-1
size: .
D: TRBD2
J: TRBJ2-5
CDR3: CASSDGLAGGPQETQYF
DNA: TGTGCCAGCAGTGACGGACTAGCGGGGGGACCCCAAGAGACCCAGTACTTC

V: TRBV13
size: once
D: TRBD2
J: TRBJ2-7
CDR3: CASSLSGGREQYF
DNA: TGTGCCAGCAGCCTTTCGGGGGGTAGGGAGCAGTACTTC

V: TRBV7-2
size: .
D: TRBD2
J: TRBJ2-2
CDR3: CASSLGGGLTGELFF
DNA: TGTGCCAGCAGCCTCGGCGGGGGACTCACCGGGGAGCTGTTTTTT

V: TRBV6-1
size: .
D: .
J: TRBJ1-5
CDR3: CASSEGTYPDPIGQPQHF
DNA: TGTGCCAGCAGTGAAGGGACTTACCCAGACCCAATAGGTCAGCCCCAGCATTTT

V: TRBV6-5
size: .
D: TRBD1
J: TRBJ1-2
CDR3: CASRGLKGTGGGYTF
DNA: TGTGCCAGCAGAGGACTAAAAGGGACAGGGGGCGGCTACACCTTC

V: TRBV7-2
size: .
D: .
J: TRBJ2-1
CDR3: CASSLELASYNEQFF
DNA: TGTGCCAGCAGCTTAGAACTAGCTTCCTACAATGAGCAGTTCTTC

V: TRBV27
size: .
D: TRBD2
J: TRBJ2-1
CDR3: CASVGPGLAAITEQFF
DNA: TGTGCCAGCGTGGGCCCGGGACTAGCGGCGATAACAGAGCAGTTCTTC

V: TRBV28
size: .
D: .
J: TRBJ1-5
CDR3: CASSLVRGANQPQHF
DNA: TGTGCCAGCAGTTTAGTGCGGGGGGCTAATCAGCCCCAGCATTTT